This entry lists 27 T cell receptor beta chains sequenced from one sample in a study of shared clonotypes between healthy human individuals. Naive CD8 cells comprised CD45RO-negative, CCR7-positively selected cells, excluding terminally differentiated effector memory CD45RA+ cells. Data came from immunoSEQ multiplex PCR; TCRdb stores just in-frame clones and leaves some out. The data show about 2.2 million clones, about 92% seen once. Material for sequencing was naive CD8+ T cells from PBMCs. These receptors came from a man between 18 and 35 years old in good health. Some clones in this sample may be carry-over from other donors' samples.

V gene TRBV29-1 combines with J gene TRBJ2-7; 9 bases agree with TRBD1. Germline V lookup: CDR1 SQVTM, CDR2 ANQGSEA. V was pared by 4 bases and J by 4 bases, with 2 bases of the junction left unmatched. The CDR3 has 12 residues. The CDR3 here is CSVVGTGYEQYF. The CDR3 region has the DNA TGCAGCGTTGTGGGGACAGGGTACGAGCAGTACTTC.

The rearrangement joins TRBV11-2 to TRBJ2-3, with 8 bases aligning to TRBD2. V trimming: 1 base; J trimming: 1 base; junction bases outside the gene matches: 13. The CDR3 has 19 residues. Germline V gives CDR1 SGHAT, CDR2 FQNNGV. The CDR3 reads CASSLVWARSGRGTDTQYF. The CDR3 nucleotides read TGTGCCAGCAGCTTAGTGTGGGCCAGGAGCGGGAGAGGCACAGATACGCAGTATTTT. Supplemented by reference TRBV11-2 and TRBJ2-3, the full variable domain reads EAGVAQSPRYKIIEKRQSVAFWCNPISGHATLYWYQQILGQGPKLLIQFQNNGVVDDSQLPKDRFSAERLKGVDSTLKIQPAKLEDSAVYLCASSLVWARSGRGTDTQYFGPGTRLTVL.

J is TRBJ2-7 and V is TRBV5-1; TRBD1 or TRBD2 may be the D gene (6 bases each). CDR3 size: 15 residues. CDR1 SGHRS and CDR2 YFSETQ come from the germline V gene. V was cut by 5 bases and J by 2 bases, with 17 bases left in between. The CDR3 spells CASRSGFGTTYEQYF. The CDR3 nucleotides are TGCGCCAGCAGGAGCGGGTTCGGGACAACCTACGAGCAGTACTTC.

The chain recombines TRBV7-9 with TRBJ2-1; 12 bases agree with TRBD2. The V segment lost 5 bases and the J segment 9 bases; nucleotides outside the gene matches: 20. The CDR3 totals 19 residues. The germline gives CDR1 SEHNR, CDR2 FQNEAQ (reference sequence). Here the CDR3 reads CASSPLAGGRLNNDFEQFF. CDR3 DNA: TGTGCCAGCAGCCCCCTAGCGGGAGGGAGATTAAATAATGATTTTGAGCAGTTCTTC.

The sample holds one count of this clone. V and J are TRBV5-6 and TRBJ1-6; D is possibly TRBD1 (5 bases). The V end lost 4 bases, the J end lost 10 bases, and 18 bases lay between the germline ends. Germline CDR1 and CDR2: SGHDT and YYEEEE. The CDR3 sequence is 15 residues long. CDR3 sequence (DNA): TGTGCCAGCAGCCCGGGACGGGCCGTGGGGTCACCCCTCCACTTT. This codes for CASSPGRAVGSPLHF.

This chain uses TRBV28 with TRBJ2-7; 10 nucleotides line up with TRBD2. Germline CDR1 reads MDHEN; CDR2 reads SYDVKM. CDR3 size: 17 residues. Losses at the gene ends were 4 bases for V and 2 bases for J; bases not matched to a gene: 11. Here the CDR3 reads CASSSPKEREGAYEQYF. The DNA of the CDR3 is TGTGCCAGCAGTTCGCCTAAGGAGCGGGAGGGTGCCTACGAGCAGTACTTC.

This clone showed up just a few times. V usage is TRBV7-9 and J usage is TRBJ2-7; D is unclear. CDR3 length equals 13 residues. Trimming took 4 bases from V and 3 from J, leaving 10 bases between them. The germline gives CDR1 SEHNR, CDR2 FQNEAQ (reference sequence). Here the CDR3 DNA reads TGTGCCAGCAGCTCCCGAGAGTACTACGAGCAGTACTTC. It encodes CASSSREYYEQYF.

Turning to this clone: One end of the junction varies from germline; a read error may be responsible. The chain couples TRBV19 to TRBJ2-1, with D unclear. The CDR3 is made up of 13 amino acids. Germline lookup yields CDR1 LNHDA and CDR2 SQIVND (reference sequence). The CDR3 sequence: CASSIDSNNEQFF. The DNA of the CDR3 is TGTGCCAGTAGTATTGACTCCAACAATGAGCAGTTCTTC.

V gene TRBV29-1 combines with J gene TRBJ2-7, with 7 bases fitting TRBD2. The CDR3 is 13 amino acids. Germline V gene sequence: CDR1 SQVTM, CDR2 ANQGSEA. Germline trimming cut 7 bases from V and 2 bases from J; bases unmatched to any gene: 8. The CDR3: CSALWEGAYEQYF. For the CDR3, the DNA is TGCAGCGCCTTGTGGGAGGGCGCCTACGAGCAGTACTTC.

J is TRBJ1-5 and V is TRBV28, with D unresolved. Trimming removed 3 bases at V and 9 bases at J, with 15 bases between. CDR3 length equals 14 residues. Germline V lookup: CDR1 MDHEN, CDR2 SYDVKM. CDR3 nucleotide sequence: TGTGCCAGCAGTTTGTCATTCACGGGTCGGCCCCAGCATTTT. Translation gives CASSLSFTGRPQHF.

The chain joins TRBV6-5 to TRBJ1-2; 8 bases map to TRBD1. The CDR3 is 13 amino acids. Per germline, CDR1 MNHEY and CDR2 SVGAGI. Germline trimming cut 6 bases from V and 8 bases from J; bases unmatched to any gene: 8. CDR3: CASSYPGGWGYTF. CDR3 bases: TGTGCCAGCAGCTACCCAGGGGGCTGGGGCTACACCTTC.

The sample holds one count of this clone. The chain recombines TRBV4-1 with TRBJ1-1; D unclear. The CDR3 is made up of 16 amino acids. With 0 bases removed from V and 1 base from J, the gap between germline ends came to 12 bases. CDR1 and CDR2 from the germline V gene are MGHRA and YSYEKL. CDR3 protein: CASSQDLQYANTEAFF. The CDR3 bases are TGCGCCAGCAGCCAAGATCTACAGTATGCGAACACTGAAGCTTTCTTT.

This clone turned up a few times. In DNA form, the CDR3 reads TGTGCCAGCAGCCCAGGGTACTATGGCTACACCTTC. Translation gives CASSPGYYGYTF. The rearrangement joins TRBV7-8 to TRBJ1-2, with a tentative D call TRBD1 (5 bases). V was clipped by 5 bases and J by 3 bases, with 7 bases between them. CDR1 and CDR2 from the germline V gene are SGHVS and FQNEAQ. The CDR3 is 12 residues long.

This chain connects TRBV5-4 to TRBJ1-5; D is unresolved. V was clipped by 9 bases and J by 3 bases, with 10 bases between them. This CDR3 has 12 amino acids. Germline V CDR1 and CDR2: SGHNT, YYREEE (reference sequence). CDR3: CATRLDNQPQHF. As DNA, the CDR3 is TGTGCCACCCGTTTAGACAATCAGCCCCAGCATTTT.

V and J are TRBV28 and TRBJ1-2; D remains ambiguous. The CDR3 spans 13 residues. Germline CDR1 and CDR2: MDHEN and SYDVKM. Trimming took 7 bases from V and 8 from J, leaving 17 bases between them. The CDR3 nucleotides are TGTGCCAGCAAGTCCAAAGGGTCGGACGGCTACACCTTC. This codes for CASKSKGSDGYTF.

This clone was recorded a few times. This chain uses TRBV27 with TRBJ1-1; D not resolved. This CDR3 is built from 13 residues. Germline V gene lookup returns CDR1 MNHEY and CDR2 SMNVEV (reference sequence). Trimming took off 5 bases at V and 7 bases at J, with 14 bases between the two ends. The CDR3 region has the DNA TGTGCCAGCAGTCGGGTCAGGACCATTGAAGCTTTCTTT. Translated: CASSRVRTIEAFF.

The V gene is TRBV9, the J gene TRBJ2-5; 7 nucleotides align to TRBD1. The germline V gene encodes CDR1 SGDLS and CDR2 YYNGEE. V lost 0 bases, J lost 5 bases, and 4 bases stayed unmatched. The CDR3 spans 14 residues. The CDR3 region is CASSVDTGDETQYF. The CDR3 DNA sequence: TGTGCCAGCAGCGTAGACACAGGGGATGAGACCCAGTACTTC. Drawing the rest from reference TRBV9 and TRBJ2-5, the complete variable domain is DSGVTQTPKHLITATGQRVTLRCSPRSGDLSVYWYQQSLDQGLQFLIQYYNGEERAKGNILERFSAQQFPDLHSELNLSSLELGDSALYFCASSVDTGDETQYFGPGTRLLVL.

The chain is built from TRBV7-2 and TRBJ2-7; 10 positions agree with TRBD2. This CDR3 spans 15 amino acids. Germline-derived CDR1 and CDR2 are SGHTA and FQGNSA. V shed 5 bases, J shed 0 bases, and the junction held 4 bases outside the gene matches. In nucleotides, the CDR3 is TGTGCCAGCAGCAGAAGGACTAGCGGCTCCTACGAGCAGTACTTC. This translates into CASSRRTSGSYEQYF. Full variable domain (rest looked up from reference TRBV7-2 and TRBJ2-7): GAGVSQSPSNKVTEKGKDVELRCDPISGHTALYWYRQSLGQGLEFLIYFQGNSAPDKSGLPSDRFSAERTGGSVSTLTIQRTQQEDSAVYLCASSRRTSGSYEQYFGPGTRLTVT.

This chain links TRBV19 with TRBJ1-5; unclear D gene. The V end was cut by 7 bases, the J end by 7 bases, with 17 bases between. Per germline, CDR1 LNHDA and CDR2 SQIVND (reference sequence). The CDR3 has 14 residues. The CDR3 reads CASNDAARYQPQHF. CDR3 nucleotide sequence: TGTGCCAGTAATGACGCAGCCAGATACCAGCCCCAGCATTTT.

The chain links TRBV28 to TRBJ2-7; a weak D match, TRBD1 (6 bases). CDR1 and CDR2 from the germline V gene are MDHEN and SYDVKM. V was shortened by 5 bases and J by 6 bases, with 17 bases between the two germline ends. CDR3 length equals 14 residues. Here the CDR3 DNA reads TGTGCCAGCAGTAGGGACACAACAACGGGCGAGCAGTACTTC. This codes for CASSRDTTTGEQYF.

This chain's CDR3 is CASRPRLVRNEQFF. In nucleotides, the CDR3 is TGCGCCAGCAGGCCTAGACTAGTTCGCAATGAGCAGTTCTTC. The chain links TRBV5-1 to TRBJ2-1; tentatively, D is TRBD2 (6 bases). The CDR3 loop spans 14 amino acids. Trimming cost V 5 bases and J 6 bases, with 15 bases left between them. Per the germline V gene, CDR1 is SGHRS and CDR2 is YFSETQ.

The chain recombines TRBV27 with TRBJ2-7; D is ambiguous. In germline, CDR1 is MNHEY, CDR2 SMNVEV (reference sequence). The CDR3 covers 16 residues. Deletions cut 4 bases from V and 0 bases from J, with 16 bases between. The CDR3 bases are TGTGCCAGCAGTTCCCCTCTTGGGGTGCCCTCCTACGAGCAGTACTTC. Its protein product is CASSSPLGVPSYEQYF.

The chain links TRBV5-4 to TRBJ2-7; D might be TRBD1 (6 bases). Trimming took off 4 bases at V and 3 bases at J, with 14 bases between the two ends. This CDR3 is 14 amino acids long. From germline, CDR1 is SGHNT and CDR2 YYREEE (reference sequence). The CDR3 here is CASSIRDNLYEQYF. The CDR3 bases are TGTGCCAGCAGCATCCGGGACAACCTCTACGAGCAGTACTTC.

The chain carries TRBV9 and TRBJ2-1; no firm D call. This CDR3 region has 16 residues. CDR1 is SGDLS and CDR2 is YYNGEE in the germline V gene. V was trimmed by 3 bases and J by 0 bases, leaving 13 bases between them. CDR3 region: CASSDGLFSSYNEQFF. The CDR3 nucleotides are TGTGCCAGCAGCGATGGCCTATTTAGCTCCTACAATGAGCAGTTCTTC. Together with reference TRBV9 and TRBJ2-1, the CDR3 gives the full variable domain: DSGVTQTPKHLITATGQRVTLRCSPRSGDLSVYWYQQSLDQGLQFLIQYYNGEERAKGNILERFSAQQFPDLHSELNLSSLELGDSALYFCASSDGLFSSYNEQFFGPGTRLTVL.

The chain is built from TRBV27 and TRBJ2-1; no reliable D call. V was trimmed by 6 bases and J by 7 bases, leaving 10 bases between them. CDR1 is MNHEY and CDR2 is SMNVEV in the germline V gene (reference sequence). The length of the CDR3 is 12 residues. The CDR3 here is CASSQRWNEQFF. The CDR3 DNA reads TGTGCCAGCAGCCAGAGGTGGAATGAGCAGTTCTTC.

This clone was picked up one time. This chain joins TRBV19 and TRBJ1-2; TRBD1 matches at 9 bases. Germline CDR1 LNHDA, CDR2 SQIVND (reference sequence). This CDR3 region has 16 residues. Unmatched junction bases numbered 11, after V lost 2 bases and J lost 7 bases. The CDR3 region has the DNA TGTGCCAGTAGTATATGGGACAGGGCCCCTCGGAGTGGCTACACCTTC. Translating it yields CASSIWDRAPRSGYTF.

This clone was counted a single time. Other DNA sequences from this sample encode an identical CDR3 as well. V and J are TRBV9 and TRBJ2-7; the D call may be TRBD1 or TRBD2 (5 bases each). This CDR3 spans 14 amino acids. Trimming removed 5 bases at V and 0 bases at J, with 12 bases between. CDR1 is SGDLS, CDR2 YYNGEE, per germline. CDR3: CASSSRDGSYEQYF. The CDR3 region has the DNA TGTGCCAGCAGTTCCCGGGACGGCTCCTACGAGCAGTACTTC.